This is a list of T cell receptor beta chains from one sample in a study of blood T cell repertoires in COVID-19. Clones were read by immunoSEQ multiplex PCR, and TCRdb kept only the in-frame ones, dropping some. The data show 350,000 or so clones, 88% seen once. Sequenced: PBMCs or T cells enriched from blood (not recorded which). All receptors derive from a woman under 40 who had been exposed to COVID-19. The CDR3 runs from the conserved cysteine through the conserved F or W. A D gene is named only where the DNA matches it firmly. Clone size is shown for a subset of rows, as once, few, many or a class of expanded clone.

v_gene,d_gene,j_gene,abundance,CDR3nt,CDR3aa
TRBV6-5,.,TRBJ2-2,.,TGTGCCAGCAGTTACGCTCCGGGGAAGGCCGGGGAGCTGTTTTTT,CASSYAPGKAGELFF
TRBV7-9,.,TRBJ2-2,few,TGTGCCAGCAGCTTAGGGCAGGGGAAGAACACCGGGGAGCTGTTTTTT,CASSLGQGKNTGELFF
TRBV6-6,.,TRBJ2-7,.,TGTGCCAGCAGTTACGACTTCGGAGCCCAGTACGAGCAGTACTTC,CASSYDFGAQYEQYF
TRBV5-4,TRBD2,TRBJ2-3,.,TGTGCCAGCAACTTCGGACTAGCGCCTGATACGCAGTATTTT,CASNFGLAPDTQYF
TRBV28,TRBD2,TRBJ2-3,once,TGTGCCAGCAGTTTCCCCCGGGGGAGGGCGGCAGATACGCAGTATTTT,CASSFPRGRAADTQYF
TRBV18,TRBD1,TRBJ2-7,.,TGTGCCAGCTCCCCCCCGGGACAGGGGGCGTACGAGCAGTACTTC,CASSPPGQGAYEQYF
TRBV7-8,.,TRBJ2-1,.,TGTGCCAGCAGCTTAGTAGGGAAACCTAAACCGGGGTATTACAATGAGCAGTTCTTC,CASSLVGKPKPGYYNEQFF
TRBV5-8,TRBD2,TRBJ2-1,.,TGTGCCAGCAGCTTGGAACTAGCGGGAGCCAAGAGCTCCTACAATGAGCAGTTCTTC,CASSLELAGAKSSYNEQFF
TRBV7-9,TRBD2,TRBJ2-1,.,TGTGCCAGCAGTGATCGCTTCGAGCGGGAGCCCTCCAATGAGCAGTTCTTC,CASSDRFEREPSNEQFF
TRBV7-8,TRBD1,TRBJ1-5,.,TGTGCCAGCAGCTTACTGCGGACACCCCAGCTACAGGGGGCGGGCAATCAGCCCCAGCATTTT,CASSLLRTPQLQGAGNQPQHF
TRBV28,.,TRBJ2-5,.,TGTGCCAGCAGTTACCCTGGTGGCGGGACGGCGGAGACCCAGTACTTC,CASSYPGGGTAETQYF
TRBV30,TRBD2,TRBJ2-3,.,TGTGCTGGAGGGCTCGGGCTAGCGGGAACAGATACGCAGTATTTT,CAGGLGLAGTDTQYF
TRBV5-1,.,TRBJ2-7,few,TGCGCCAGCAGCTTGGAAGGGCGGGGTTACGAGCAGTACTTC,CASSLEGRGYEQYF
TRBV9,TRBD1,TRBJ1-3,.,TGTGCCAGCAGTTTTACCGACAGGGGAGCACGAAACACCATATATTTT,CASSFTDRGARNTIYF
TRBV4-1,TRBD1,TRBJ2-7,.,TGCGCCAGCAGCCAAGAACCGGGACAGGGAAACTACGAGCAGTACTTC,CASSQEPGQGNYEQYF
TRBV18,TRBD2,TRBJ2-1,.,TGTGCCAGCTCACCCCGACTAGCGGGAGAGTCCTACAATGAGCAGTTCTTC,CASSPRLAGESYNEQFF
TRBV19,.,TRBJ1-3,.,TGTGCCAGTAAGGCGGGGGGCACGGCTGGAAACACCATATATTTT,CASKAGGTAGNTIYF
TRBV5-4,TRBD2,TRBJ2-7,.,TGTGCCAGCAGCTTGAGGGGAGGGGCCCCCCTCTACGAGCAGTACTTC,CASSLRGGAPLYEQYF
TRBV7-2,.,TRBJ1-5,.,TGTGCCAGCAGCTTATCGGTAGACAATCAGCCCCAGCATTTT,CASSLSVDNQPQHF
TRBV11-3,.,TRBJ2-7,.,TGTGCCAGCAGCCCTCCAGGATTGCCCTACGAGCAGTACTTC,CASSPPGLPYEQYF
TRBV7-6,.,TRBJ1-4,once,TGTGCCAGCAGCTTAGGAACAGGGACGACGAAAAAACTGTTTTTT,CASSLGTGTTKKLFF
TRBV5-1,.,TRBJ2-1,.,TGCGCCAGCAGCTTCTCGCTAGACAATGAGCAGTTCTTC,CASSFSLDNEQFF
TRBV7-9,.,TRBJ1-5,.,TGTGCCAGCAGCTTAGCGCAGGGACATCAGCATTTT,CASSLAQGHQHF
TRBV5-6,.,TRBJ1-5,.,TGTGCCAGCAGCATTTCCAGGAGGAAGAGCAATCAGCCCCAGCATTTT,CASSISRRKSNQPQHF
TRBV4-1,TRBD1,TRBJ1-5,.,TGCGCCAGTCATTTCGGGACAGGGGATAATCAGCCCCAGCATTTT,CASHFGTGDNQPQHF
TRBV5-4,TRBD2,TRBJ2-7,.,TGTGCCAGCAGCACCGGACTAGCGGGGCCCTACGAGCAGTACTTC,CASSTGLAGPYEQYF
TRBV14,TRBD1,TRBJ1-2,.,TGTGCCAGCAGCCCGTTTGACAGGGGGCGTAGAACCTATGGCTACACCTTC,CASSPFDRGRRTYGYTF
TRBV28,.,TRBJ1-3,.,TGTGCCAGCAGGTCCGGGACAATCGAAAACACCATATATTTT,CASRSGTIENTIYF
TRBV3-1/TRBV3-2,TRBD2,TRBJ2-1,few,TGTGCCAGCAGCCAACTTAGCGGGACCCCCAATGAGCAGTTCTTC,CASSQLSGTPNEQFF
TRBV7-9,.,TRBJ2-1,.,TGTGCCAGCAGCTTAGGTTCCACATGGGAGCAGTTCTTC,CASSLGSTWEQFF
TRBV5-1,TRBD2,TRBJ2-1,.,TGCGCCAGCAGCTTGGAAGGGGGACCGGGACTAGCGGGGATCAATGAGCAGTTCTTC,CASSLEGGPGLAGINEQFF
TRBV9,.,TRBJ1-4,.,TGTGCCAGCAGCGTAGGGGCAACAACTAATGAAAAACTGTTTTTT,CASSVGATTNEKLFF
TRBV7-6,.,TRBJ2-7,.,TGTGCCAGCAGCCGGGATTGGAGCTCCTACGAGCAGTACTTC,CASSRDWSSYEQYF
TRBV30,.,TRBJ1-5,.,TGTGCCTGTAGCAGGGAGGGGGATCAGCCCCAGCATTTT,CACSREGDQPQHF
TRBV27,.,TRBJ1-1,.,TGTGCCAGCAGTTCCCCTCACCTACAGGGTTCCCTGAACACTGAAGCTTTCTTT,CASSSPHLQGSLNTEAFF
TRBV10-2,.,TRBJ2-7,.,TGCGCCAGCCCCCCCAGGTTGGGCTACGAGCAGTACTTC,CASPPRLGYEQYF
TRBV4-2,.,TRBJ2-4,.,TGTGCCAGCAGCCAAGATGCTAGGCGGCTCCCGGGAAACATTCAGTACTTC,CASSQDARRLPGNIQYF
TRBV27,.,TRBJ2-7,.,TGTGCCAGCTCCGGGACTTGGGCCTCCTACGAGCAGTACTTC,CASSGTWASYEQYF
TRBV6-5,.,TRBJ2-7,.,TGTGCCAGCAGTTACTCGGCAGGGGTGGCCGAGCAGTACTTC,CASSYSAGVAEQYF
TRBV29-1,.,TRBJ2-2,.,TGCAGCGTTCCCACGGGGGGCAGAACCGACACCGGGGAGCTGTTTTTT,CSVPTGGRTDTGELFF
TRBV3-1/TRBV3-2,TRBD2,TRBJ2-1,.,TGTGCCAGCAGCCAAGTTTATCGGCTAGCGGGAGGGAATGAGCAGTTCTTC,CASSQVYRLAGGNEQFF
TRBV4-1,TRBD2,TRBJ2-1,.,TGCGCCAGCACTAGCGGGAGGGCAAATGAGCAGTTCTTC,CASTSGRANEQFF
TRBV7-9,.,TRBJ1-1,.,TGTGCCAGCAGCTTACAGCAGGGTTGGGGCACTGAAGCTTTCTTT,CASSLQQGWGTEAFF
TRBV28,TRBD2,TRBJ2-5,.,TGTGCCAGCAGTCTACGACTAGCGGGAGCGGGAGAGACCCAGTACTTC,CASSLRLAGAGETQYF
TRBV18,.,TRBJ2-3,.,TGTGCCAGCTCACCACCGGGAACAGGACCAGATACGCAGTATTTT,CASSPPGTGPDTQYF
TRBV28,TRBD1,TRBJ2-1,.,TGTGCCAGCAGTCGGCGGACAGGGGTACTGTTTCAGTTCTTC,CASSRRTGVLFQFF
TRBV4-1,TRBD1,TRBJ1-1,.,TGCGCCAGCAGCCAAGAAGGACAGGTTGTTACTGAAGCTTTCTTT,CASSQEGQVVTEAFF
TRBV21-1,.,TRBJ2-7,.,TGTGCCAGCGGAGAGTACGAGCAGTACTTC,CASGEYEQYF
TRBV7-9,.,TRBJ1-2,few,TGTGCCAGCAGCTTAGACAGTTATGGCTACACCTTC,CASSLDSYGYTF
TRBV3-1/TRBV3-2,TRBD2,TRBJ2-1,few,TGTGCCAGCAGCCAAGACGGGACTAGCGGGAGGGCTGAGCAGTTCTTC,CASSQDGTSGRAEQFF
TRBV5-1,.,TRBJ1-2,.,TGCGCCAGCAGCTTTGGCCGGGACATGAGTGGCTACACCTTC,CASSFGRDMSGYTF
TRBV19,TRBD2,TRBJ2-1,.,TGTGCCAGTAGCCGGGGACTAGCGGGAGGTGGGGAGCAGTTCTTC,CASSRGLAGGGEQFF
TRBV5-1,TRBD1,TRBJ2-7,.,TGCGCCAGCAGCTGGACAGGGGGCGAATACGAGCAGTACTTC,CASSWTGGEYEQYF
TRBV6-2/TRBV6-3,.,TRBJ1-4,few,TGTGCCAGCAGTTACCGCAGGGTTACAACTAATGAAAAACTGTTTTTT,CASSYRRVTTNEKLFF
TRBV28,TRBD1,TRBJ2-3,.,TGTGCCAGCAGTACCGGACAGGGCCCCCATTTT,CASSTGQGPHF
TRBV10-2,.,TRBJ1-1,few,TGCGCCAGCAGTGATATGAACACTGAAGCTTTCTTT,CASSDMNTEAFF
TRBV28,TRBD2,TRBJ2-2,.,TGTGCCAGCTTCATAGCGGGAGATACCGGGGAGCTGTTTTTT,CASFIAGDTGELFF